The T cell receptor (beta chain) described here comes from a study of T cells after yellow fever vaccination. Trimming took 7 bases from V and 4 from J, leaving 16 bases between them. The CDR3 length is 14 residues. CDR1 is LNHDA, CDR2 SQIVND, per germline (reference sequence). A universal primer site and UMIs were added as TCR cDNA was made by 5'RACE template switching. TCRdb processed the 5' RACE reads anew with MiXCR; each CDR3 protein has one entry. The sample lists hundreds of thousands of distinct CDR3 sequences; roughly a sixth were seen once. Sample: PBMCs, taken before the yellow fever booster vaccination. The sequence was obtained from a man aged 18 to 35 who received the YFV17D yellow fever vaccine. This rearrangement joins TRBV19 to TRBJ1-2; D is possibly TRBD1 (5 bases). The CDR3 protein is CASTLGEFGYGYTF. CDR3 DNA: TGTGCCAGTACCCTGGGGGAGTTTGGCTATGGCTACACCTTC. The variable domain in full, with the rest retrieved from reference TRBV19 and TRBJ1-2, is DGGITQSPKYLFRKEGQNVTLSCEQNLNHDAMYWYRQDPGQGLRLIYYSQIVNDFQKGDIAEGYSVSREKKESFPLTVTSAQKNPTAFYLCASTLGEFGYGYTFGSGTRLTVV.